This entry lists 28 T cell receptor beta chains sequenced from one sample in a study of T cell responses to AZD1222 COVID-19 vaccine. Sequencing used immunoSEQ multiplex PCR; TCRdb keeps in-frame clones, though not all of them. The sample holds 100,000 or so clones, about 88% seen once. The sequenced sample was peripheral blood, obtained 28 days after the second AZD1222 dose. Source of these receptors: an adult who received the AZD1222 COVID-19 vaccine.

This sequence joins TRBV6-1 and TRBJ2-2, with 15 bases matching TRBD2. The CDR3 is 17 amino acids. Unmatched junction bases numbered 4, after V lost 4 bases and J lost 4 bases. The germline V gene has CDR1 MNHNS and CDR2 SASEGT. Written as DNA, the CDR3 is TGTGCCAGCAGTGTAGGGACTAGCGGGAGGTTCACCGGGGAGCTGTTTTTT. Its translation: CASSVGTSGRFTGELFF.

The rearrangement joins TRBV19 to TRBJ1-5; D remains unclear. The V and J ends lost 3 bases and 7 bases respectively, with 13 bases between them. Germline loops: CDR1 LNHDA, CDR2 SQIVND (reference sequence). This CDR3 comprises 14 residues. CDR3 sequence: CASSIPGAGQPQHF. The CDR3 DNA sequence: TGTGCCAGTAGTATTCCAGGAGCTGGGCAGCCCCAGCATTTT. Based on the CDR3 plus reference TRBV19 and TRBJ1-5, the full variable domain is DGGITQSPKYLFRKEGQNVTLSCEQNLNHDAMYWYRQDPGQGLRLIYYSQIVNDFQKGDIAEGYSVSREKKESFPLTVTSAQKNPTAFYLCASSIPGAGQPQHFGDGTRLSIL.

This chain links TRBV28 with TRBJ1-1; possibly TRBD1 for D (5 bases). The CDR3 spans 16 residues. Trimming removed 0 bases from V and 1 base from J, with 12 bases in between. CDR1 MDHEN and CDR2 SYDVKM come from the germline V gene. The DNA for the CDR3 is TGTGCCAGCAGTTTATGGGGGAGGGGCTCGAACACTGAAGCTTTCTTT. This sequence encodes CASSLWGRGSNTEAFF.

This chain links TRBV5-1 with TRBJ1-3; the D gene is possibly TRBD1 (5 bases). With 7 bases removed from V and 0 bases from J, the gap between germline ends came to 11 bases. Germline V gene lookup returns CDR1 SGHRS and CDR2 YFSETQ. CDR3 size: 14 residues. The CDR3 bases are TGCGCCAGCGCCGACAGAAGCTCTGGAAACACCATATATTTT. Translation gives CASADRSSGNTIYF.

CDR3: CASNWGGFNSPLHF. The CDR3 region has the DNA TGTGCCAGCAATTGGGGAGGGTTTAATTCACCCCTCCACTTT. V and J are TRBV3-1 (or the pseudogene TRBV3-2) and TRBJ1-6, with unresolved D. The CDR3 length is 14 residues. The germline V and J ends were trimmed by 7 bases and 6 bases, with 13 bases remaining between them. Germline V gene sequence: CDR1 LGHDT, CDR2 YNNKEL (reference sequence).

The CDR3 DNA is TGTGCCAGTACCGGGACAGGGGAAAAGGCGGGACGGTCCGGGGAGCTGTTTTTT. Encoded protein: CASTGTGEKAGRSGELFF. This sequence joins TRBV28 and TRBJ2-2; 10 nucleotides line up with TRBD1. Germline lookup yields CDR1 MDHEN and CDR2 SYDVKM. Trimming cost V 9 bases and J 6 bases; bases outside gene matches: 19. CDR3 length equals 18 residues.

V gene TRBV6-5 combines with J gene TRBJ2-7, with 9 bases matching TRBD1. The CDR3 extends over 15 amino acids. With V trimmed by 0 bases and J by 2 bases, 2 bases remained unmatched. CDR1 and CDR2 (germline): MNHEY, SVGAGI. CDR3 nucleotide sequence: TGTGCCAGCAGTTACTCATGGGACAGGGCCTACGAGCAGTACTTC. Translation gives CASSYSWDRAYEQYF.

The chain uses TRBV7-2 and TRBJ2-7; TRBD1 matches 9 bases. There are 17 residues in the CDR3. Per the germline V gene, CDR1 is SGHTA and CDR2 is FQGNSA. V shed 6 bases, J shed 2 bases, and the junction held 14 bases outside the gene matches. CDR3 nucleotide sequence: TGTGCCAGCAGTTTTCAAACTACCCGGGACAGGGCCTACGAGCAGTACTTC. Translation: CASSFQTTRDRAYEQYF.

This sequence joins TRBV2 and TRBJ2-7, with TRBD2 matching 13 bases. CDR1 and CDR2 from the germline V gene are SNHLY and FYNNEI. This CDR3 spans 16 amino acids. Trimming removed 2 bases from V and 6 bases from J; junction bases left unmatched: 7. CDR3 in amino acids: CASSESGGLAGREQYF. DNA for the CDR3: TGTGCCAGCAGTGAAAGTGGGGGACTAGCGGGACGCGAGCAGTACTTC.

This clone was seen a single time. The rearrangement joins TRBV7-3 to TRBJ2-1, with 9 bases aligning to TRBD2. V was clipped by 0 bases and J by 4 bases; unmatched bases: 7. The CDR3 is made up of 17 amino acids. Germline assignment: CDR1 SGHTA and CDR2 FQGTGA. The CDR3 here is CASSLTAGGFLYNEQFF. The CDR3 region has the DNA TGTGCCAGCAGCTTAACAGCGGGAGGATTCCTTTACAATGAGCAGTTCTTC.

The chain carries TRBV21-1 and TRBJ2-1; the table's D gene call, TRBD1, was not cross checked with the DNA. TRBV21-1 is given as a pseudogene. CDR3 length: 15 amino acids. The DNA for the CDR3 is TGTGCCAGCAGCAAAACAGGGGCCTCCTACAATGAGCAGTTCTTC. This gives the protein CASSKTGASYNEQFF.

A single count supports this clone. V and J are TRBV19 and TRBJ2-5; 14 bases agree with TRBD2. Trimming at V came to 5 bases and at J to 3 bases, leaving 11 bases not matched to a gene. In germline, CDR1 is LNHDA, CDR2 SQIVND (reference sequence). The CDR3 runs 18 residues. The chain's CDR3 is CASSSGTSGRRGKETQYF. In nucleotides, the CDR3 is TGTGCCAGTAGTTCGGGGACTAGCGGGAGAAGAGGGAAAGAGACCCAGTACTTC.

DNA for the CDR3: TGTGCCAGTGGGAAGTTTTCAGGGGATTCACCCCTCCACTTT. It yields the protein CASGKFSGDSPLHF. This rearrangement joins TRBV19 to TRBJ1-6; the D gene is possibly TRBD1 (6 bases). V lost 8 bases and J lost 8, with 16 bases in between. This CDR3 comprises 14 residues. Looked up from germline, CDR1 is LNHDA and CDR2 is SQIVND (reference sequence).

CDR3 sequence (DNA): TGTGCCAGCAGCCCCCCGACAGGGATGGGCACTGAAGCTTTCTTT. As protein: CASSPPTGMGTEAFF. The chain couples TRBV7-9 to TRBJ1-1; 7 nucleotides agree with TRBD1. The CDR3 sequence is 15 residues long. J was trimmed by 4 bases and V by 5 bases; bases with no gene match: 10. Germline CDR1 SEHNR, CDR2 FQNEAQ (reference sequence).

V gene TRBV13 combines with J gene TRBJ2-7, with no clear D. In germline, CDR1 is PRHDT, CDR2 FYEKMQ (reference sequence). Between the trimmed V and J ends, which lost 1 base and 7 bases, there was a span of 8 bases. CDR3 length equals 12 residues. The CDR3 nucleotides are TGTGCCAGCAGCTTAGAGGGTAAGGAGCAGTACTTC. Amino acid sequence: CASSLEGKEQYF.

The rearrangement joins TRBV5-8 to TRBJ1-4, with D unresolved. There are 15 residues in the CDR3. V lost 2 bases and J 5 bases, leaving 13 bases between the germline ends. Germline values: CDR1 SGHTS, CDR2 YDEGEE. The CDR3 nucleotides are TGTGCCAGCAGCTTTCCGGGATCAAAGAATGAAAAACTGTTTTTT. Encoded protein: CASSFPGSKNEKLFF. The whole variable domain, remainder taken from reference TRBV5-8 and TRBJ1-4, is EAGVTQSPTHLIKTRGQQATLRCSPISGHTSVYWYQQALGLGLQFLLWYDEGEERNRGNFPPRFSGRQFPNYSSELNVNALELEDSALYLCASSFPGSKNEKLFFGSGTQLSVL.

The genes are TRBV19 and TRBJ1-1; D not resolved. Germline CDR1 LNHDA, CDR2 SQIVND (reference sequence). The germline V and J ends were trimmed by 10 bases and 5 bases, with 17 bases remaining between them. This CDR3 has 13 amino acids. The DNA of the CDR3 is TGTGCCACGAGATGGACCGAACAAACTGAAGCTTTCTTT. Translation gives CATRWTEQTEAFF.

The rearrangement joins TRBV7-2 to TRBJ2-5; the D gene could be TRBD1 or TRBD2 (5 bases each). Per the germline V gene, CDR1 is SGHTA and CDR2 is FQGNSA. This CDR3 region has 15 residues. Trimming removed 3 bases at V and 5 bases at J, with 16 bases between. For the CDR3, the DNA is TGTGCCAGCAGCTTTAATGGGGGTTTGTTGGAGACCCAGTACTTC. It codes for CASSFNGGLLETQYF.

V is TRBV24-1 and J is TRBJ2-1; D is tentatively TRBD1 or TRBD2 (5 bases each). The CDR3 is 17 amino acids. The germline V gene has CDR1 KGHDR and CDR2 SFDVKD. Trimming removed 4 bases at V and 2 bases at J, with 17 bases between. CDR3 coding DNA: TGTGCCACCAGTGAAAGACCGAGGGCAGGGACCTACAATGAGCAGTTCTTC. Protein product: CATSERPRAGTYNEQFF.

This chain uses TRBV3-1 (or the pseudogene TRBV3-2) with TRBJ2-1; D is unclear. Trimming left V 3 bases short and J 5 bases short, with 8 bases between. This CDR3 comprises 13 residues. Germline V lookup: CDR1 LGHDT, CDR2 YNNKEL (reference sequence). This CDR3 reads CASSHRLDNEQFF. In DNA, the CDR3 is TGTGCCAGCAGCCACCGCCTAGACAATGAGCAGTTCTTC.

The rearrangement uses TRBV7-2 and TRBJ1-2; tentative D call: TRBD1 (6 bases). Germline V gene lookup returns CDR1 SGHTA and CDR2 FQGNSA. The CDR3 totals 18 residues. The V end lost 5 bases, the J end lost 0 bases, and 22 bases lay between the germline ends. CDR3 sequence: CASSAGPQTTGSNYGYTF. The DNA for the CDR3 is TGTGCCAGCAGCGCAGGCCCCCAAACCACAGGGTCTAACTATGGCTACACCTTC.

This clone occurred once. The rearrangement uses TRBV7-3 and TRBJ1-2, with TRBD1 identical over 10 bases. The germline V gene has CDR1 SGHTA and CDR2 FQGTGA. The CDR3 is made up of 14 amino acids. V shed 5 bases, J shed 9 bases, and the junction held 9 bases outside the gene matches. CDR3 region: CASSQTGTGASYTF. CDR3 nucleotides: TGTGCCAGCAGCCAAACCGGGACAGGGGCCAGCTACACCTTC.

The CDR3 loop is CASSLAPNTGELFF. The CDR3, as DNA: TGCGCCAGCAGCTTGGCCCCGAACACCGGGGAGCTGTTTTTT. V gene TRBV5-1 combines with J gene TRBJ2-2, with D unclear. CDR3 size: 14 residues. Germline loops: CDR1 SGHRS, CDR2 YFSETQ. V lost 0 bases and J lost 0, with 3 bases in between.

The V call is TRBV13, the J call TRBJ1-1, with D unclear. Germline V gene data show CDR1 as PRHDT and CDR2 as FYEKMQ (reference sequence). The CDR3 extends over 11 amino acids. Trimming took 7 bases from V and 8 from J, leaving 11 bases between them. CDR3 sequence (DNA): TGTGCCAGCAAATTAGCTGACGAAGCTTTCTTT. Translated, it gives CASKLADEAFF. Together with reference TRBV13 and TRBJ1-1, the CDR3 gives the full variable domain: AAGVIQSPRHLIKEKRETATLKCYPIPRHDTVYWYQQGPGQDPQFLISFYEKMQSDKGSIPDRFSAQQFSDYHSELNMSSLELGDSALYFCASKLADEAFFGQGTRLTVV.

As for this clone: Different DNA sequences within this sample yield the same CDR3. This chain connects TRBV9 to TRBJ2-5; D gene ambiguous. CDR3 length equals 14 residues. The ends were cut back, 0 bases at V and 2 bases at J, with 8 bases in the middle. The germline V gene has CDR1 SGDLS and CDR2 YYNGEE. This chain's CDR3 is CASSVDFRQETQYF. The CDR3 nucleotides are TGTGCCAGCAGCGTAGATTTTCGTCAAGAGACCCAGTACTTC.

The gene calls are TRBV10-3 and TRBJ1-2; no clear D. This CDR3 region has 12 residues. Trimming took 4 bases from V and 5 from J, leaving 8 bases between them. Germline V gene lookup returns CDR1 ENHRY and CDR2 SYGVKD. CDR3 sequence (DNA): TGTGCCATCAGTGGGCAGGAATATGGCTACACCTTC. Residues: CAISGQEYGYTF.

The J gene is TRBJ1-1, the V gene TRBV18, with 11 bases matching TRBD1. Trimming cost V 3 bases and J 8 bases; bases outside gene matches: 5. The CDR3 runs to 14 residues. Per the germline V gene, CDR1 is KGHSH and CDR2 is LQKENI. The CDR3 here is CASSPADRGLEAFF. The CDR3 coding sequence is TGTGCCAGCTCACCTGCGGACAGGGGGCTCGAAGCTTTCTTT.

The rearrangement uses TRBV4-2 and TRBJ1-2, with D possibly matching TRBD1 (5 bases). The CDR3 has 16 amino acids. V dropped 4 bases and J dropped 2 bases, with 17 bases sitting between them. Germline values: CDR1 LGHNA, CDR2 YNFKEQ. CDR3 sequence reads: CASSLDSANLNYGYTF. In DNA form, the CDR3 reads TGTGCCAGCAGCCTCGACAGCGCCAACCTCAACTATGGCTACACCTTC.